The T cell receptor beta chain under discussion was sequenced for a study of blood T cell repertoires in COVID-19. Study-level background: Both acute and convalescent COVID-19 samples were obtained from the United States, Italy and Spain. In each case, the material was cDNA or gDNA derived from T cells, B-cell-depleted T cells, or PBMCs.

Authors' data handling: Counts of nucleated cells, estimated from reference gene primer amplification, were obtained. Here immunoSEQ multiplex PCR was the method, and the copy in TCRdb shows in-frame clones only, minus some. V and J calls and clone size are those listed in that table; D and trimming were worked out from the DNA. The data contain about 150,000 clones, around four fifths of them seen just once; the ten biggest clones take up about 3.1%. Sequencing was done on a sample of peripheral blood. The clonotype originates from a woman aged 40 to 50 with active or convalescent COVID-19.

CDR3: CASSTQTGSNQPQHF. CDR3 nucleotide sequence: TGTGCCAGTAGTACCCAGACAGGGAGCAATCAGCCCCAGCATTTT. The V and J genes are TRBV19 and TRBJ1-5, with 7 bases fitting TRBD1. Losses at the gene ends were 4 bases for V and 1 base for J; bases not matched to a gene: 4. Looked up from germline, CDR1 is LNHDA and CDR2 is SQIVND (reference sequence). The CDR3 extends over 15 amino acids.